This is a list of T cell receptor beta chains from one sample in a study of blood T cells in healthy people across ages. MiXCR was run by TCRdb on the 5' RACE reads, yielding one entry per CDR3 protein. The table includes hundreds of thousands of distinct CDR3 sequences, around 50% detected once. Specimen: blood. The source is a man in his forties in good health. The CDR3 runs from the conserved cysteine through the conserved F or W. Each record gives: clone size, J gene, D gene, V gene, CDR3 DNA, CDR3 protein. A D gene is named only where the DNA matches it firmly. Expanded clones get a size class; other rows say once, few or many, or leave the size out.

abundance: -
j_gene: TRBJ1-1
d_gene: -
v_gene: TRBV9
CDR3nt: TGTGCCAGCAGCGTAGCGGACACACGGACTGAAGCTTTCTTT
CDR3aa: CASSVADTRTEAFF

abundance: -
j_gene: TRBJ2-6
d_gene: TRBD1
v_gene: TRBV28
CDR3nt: TGTGCCAGCAGGAGACAGGGGGCTGGGGCCAACGTCCTGACTTTC
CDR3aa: CASRRQGAGANVLTF

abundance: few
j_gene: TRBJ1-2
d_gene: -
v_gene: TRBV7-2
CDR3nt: TGTGCCAGCAGCACAGGGACAAACACCTATGGCTACACCTTC
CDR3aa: CASSTGTNTYGYTF

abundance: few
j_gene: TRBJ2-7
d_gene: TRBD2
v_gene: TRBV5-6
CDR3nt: TGTGCCAGCAGCTTGGGCGGGAGCTCTGGCGAGCAGTACTTC
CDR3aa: CASSLGGSSGEQYF

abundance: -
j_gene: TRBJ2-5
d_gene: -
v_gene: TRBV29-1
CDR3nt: TGCAGCGTTGAGGGTTTAGAGACCCAGTACTTC
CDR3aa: CSVEGLETQYF

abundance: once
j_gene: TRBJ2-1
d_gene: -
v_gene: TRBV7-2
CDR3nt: TGTGCCAGCAGCTTATCTCATGAGCAGTTCTTC
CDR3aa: CASSLSHEQFF

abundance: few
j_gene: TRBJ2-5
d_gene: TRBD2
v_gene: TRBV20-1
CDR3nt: TGCAGTGCCTACGGGGGGGAGACCCAGTACTTC
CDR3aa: CSAYGGETQYF

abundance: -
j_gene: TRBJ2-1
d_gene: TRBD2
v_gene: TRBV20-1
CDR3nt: TGCAGTGCTAGAGAGGCTAGCGGGAGTCTGGCTGAGCAGTTCTTC
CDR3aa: CSAREASGSLAEQFF

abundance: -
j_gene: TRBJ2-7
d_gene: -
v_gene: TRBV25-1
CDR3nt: TGTGCCAGCAGTCTGGGGGGGCAGAAGATACACGAGCAGTACTTC
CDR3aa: CASSLGGQKIHEQYF

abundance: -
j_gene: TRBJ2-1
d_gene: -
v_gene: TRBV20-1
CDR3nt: TGCAGTGCTAGGTGGACGGCTGAGCAGTTCTTC
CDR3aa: CSARWTAEQFF

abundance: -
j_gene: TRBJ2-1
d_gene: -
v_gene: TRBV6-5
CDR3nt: TGTGCCAGCAGTTACCGTTCAGGGGATCCCTACAATGAGCAGTTCTTC
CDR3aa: CASSYRSGDPYNEQFF

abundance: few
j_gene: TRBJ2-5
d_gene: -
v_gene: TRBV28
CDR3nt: TGTGCCAGCAGCCACGGTGTAGAGACCCAGTACTTC
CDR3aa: CASSHGVETQYF

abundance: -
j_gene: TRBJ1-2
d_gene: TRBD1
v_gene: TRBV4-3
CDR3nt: TGCGCCAGCAGCCGAGGACAGGGGACAGGAGGCTACACCTTC
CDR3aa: CASSRGQGTGGYTF

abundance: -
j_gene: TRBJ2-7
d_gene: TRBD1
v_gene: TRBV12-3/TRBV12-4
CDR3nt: TGTGCCAGCACAACCGGGACAGGGACCGTCGAGCAGTACTTC
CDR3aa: CASTTGTGTVEQYF

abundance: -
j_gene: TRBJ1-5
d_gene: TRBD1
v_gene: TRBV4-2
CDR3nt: TGTGCCAGCAGCCAAGATGTCGACAGGGGGGGGGATCAGCCCCAGCATTTT
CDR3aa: CASSQDVDRGGDQPQHF

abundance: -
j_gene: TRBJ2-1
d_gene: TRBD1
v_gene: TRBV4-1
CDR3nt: TGCGCCAGCAGCCAAGTGGGACAGGGGTTCAATGAGCAGTTCTTC
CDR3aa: CASSQVGQGFNEQFF

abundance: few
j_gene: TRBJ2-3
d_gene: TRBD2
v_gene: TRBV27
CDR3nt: TGTGCCACCTCACCGGGACTAGCTACAGATACGCAGTATTTT
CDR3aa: CATSPGLATDTQYF

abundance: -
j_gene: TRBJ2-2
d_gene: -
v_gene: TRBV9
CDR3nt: TGTGCCAGCACCGAAGGGTGGGAGGCGAACACCGGGGAGCTGTTTTTT
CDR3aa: CASTEGWEANTGELFF

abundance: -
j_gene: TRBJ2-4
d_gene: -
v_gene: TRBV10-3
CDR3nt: TGTGCCATCAGCAAAACAGGGCCTCTTGGCAAAAACATTCAGTACTTC
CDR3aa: CAISKTGPLGKNIQYF

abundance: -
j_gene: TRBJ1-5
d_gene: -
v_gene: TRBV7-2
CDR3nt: TGTGCCAGCAGAGGCACAGGTTTAGGGAATCAGCCCCAGCATTTT
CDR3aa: CASRGTGLGNQPQHF

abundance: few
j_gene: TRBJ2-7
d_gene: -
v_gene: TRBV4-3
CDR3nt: TGCGCCAGCAGCCAAGATCGCTTGACGCGAGACGAAAAAAACTACTACGAGCAGTACTTC
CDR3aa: CASSQDRLTRDEKNYYEQYF

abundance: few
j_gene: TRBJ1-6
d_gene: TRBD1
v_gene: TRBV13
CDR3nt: TGTGCCAGCAGCTTAGTCAGGGGGCAAGGTAATTCACCCCTCCACTTT
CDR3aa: CASSLVRGQGNSPLHF

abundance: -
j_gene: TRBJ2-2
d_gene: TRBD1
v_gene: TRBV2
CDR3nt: TGTGCCAGCAGTGAAAATCCCACCGGGACAGTCAATACCGGGGAGCTGTTTTTT
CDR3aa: CASSENPTGTVNTGELFF

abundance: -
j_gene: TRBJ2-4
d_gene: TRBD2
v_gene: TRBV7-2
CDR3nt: TGTGCCAGCAGCTTAGACACCCCGGGACTAGCGGATTATTCCAAAAACATTCAGTACTTC
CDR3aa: CASSLDTPGLADYSKNIQYF

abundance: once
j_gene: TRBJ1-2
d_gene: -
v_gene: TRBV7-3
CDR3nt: TGTGCCAGCACAGTCTCACCGGGGACTAACTATGGCTACACCTTC
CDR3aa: CASTVSPGTNYGYTF

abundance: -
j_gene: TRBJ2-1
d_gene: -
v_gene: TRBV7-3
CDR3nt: TGTGCCAGCAGCGAAACCGGGGGAGCACACGAGCAGTTCTTC
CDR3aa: CASSETGGAHEQFF

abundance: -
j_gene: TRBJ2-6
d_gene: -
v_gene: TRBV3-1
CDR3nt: TGTGCCAGCAGCCAAGATCGAGCAGGACCCTCTGGGGCCAACGTCCTGACTTTC
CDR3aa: CASSQDRAGPSGANVLTF

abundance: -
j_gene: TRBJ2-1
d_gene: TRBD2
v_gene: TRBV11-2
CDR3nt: TGTGCCAGCAGCTTAGACAGGGAGGGGAGTGAGCAGTTCTTC
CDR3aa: CASSLDREGSEQFF

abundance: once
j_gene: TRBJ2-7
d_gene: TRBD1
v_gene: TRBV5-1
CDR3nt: TGCGCCAGCAGCTGGACAGGGGACAGATACGAGCAGTACTTC
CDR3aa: CASSWTGDRYEQYF